This T cell receptor beta chain was captured in a study of regulatory T cells in long-lasting Graves disease. A note on this clonotype: A much larger clone differs from this one at a single base, so this may be a read error.

The germline V gene has CDR1 SGHTA and CDR2 FQGTGA. Trimming stripped 5 bases from V and 6 bases from J, with 8 bases between. The CDR3 loop spans 12 amino acids. In building TCR beta libraries, iRepertoire HTBI primers were used together with Arm-PCR of CDR3 regions. A single record per CDR3 protein comes from TCRdb applying MiXCR to the multiplex PCR reads. The sample has 400,000 to 600,000 distinct CDR3 sequences, about 22% seen once. Time point indicated: persistent/refractory GD, antithyroid drugs over 5 years with positive TRAb. TCR sequences were obtained from RNA taken from PBMCs. This material consisted of peripheral blood mononuclear cells (PBMCs), taken when the disease was refractory, from a patient treated with antithyroid drugs. The genes are TRBV7-3 and TRBJ1-5; no definite D call. This clonotype was obtained from a female donor with Graves disease. The CDR3 region is CASSRGFQPQHF. The CDR3 DNA reads TGTGCCAGCAGCCGGGGATTTCAGCCCCAGCATTTT.